The 13 T cell receptor beta chains listed next were all sequenced from one sample in a study of PD-L1 blockade in urothelial cancer. The data were produced by immunoSEQ multiplex PCR, yet TCRdb's version contains in-frame clones alone and is incomplete. This table holds around 69,000 clones, less than 95% found once. Sample time point: peripheral blood 6 weeks after treatment start. The source material was PBMCs, sampled around atezolizumab (anti-PD-L1) treatment. The receptor set was obtained from a woman older than 75 with urothelial cancer.

V is TRBV5-4 and J is TRBJ2-7; tentative D call: TRBD2 (7 bases). This CDR3 is 15 amino acids long. Germline V gene lookup returns CDR1 SGHNT and CDR2 YYREEE (reference sequence). V was cut by 4 bases and J by 7 bases, with 21 bases left in between. CDR3 nucleotide sequence: TGTGCCAGCAGCGGGGGGGGCGCGGGAGCTCGTGAGCAGTACTTC. This translates into CASSGGGAGAREQYF.

The chain joins TRBV28 to TRBJ1-4; possible D gene TRBD1, 5 bases. The V gene's germline CDR1 is MDHEN and CDR2 SYDVKM. V dropped 4 bases and J dropped 8 bases, with 23 bases sitting between them. The CDR3 runs to 17 residues. CDR3 amino acids: CASSYPPGWGGLEKLFF. The CDR3 nucleotides are TGTGCCAGCAGTTACCCCCCCGGATGGGGCGGACTAGAAAAACTGTTTTTT.

This chain connects TRBV5-4 to TRBJ1-1; D call uncertain. Per the germline V gene, CDR1 is SGHNT and CDR2 is YYREEE (reference sequence). V lost 3 bases and J lost 6, with 12 bases in between. CDR3 size: 13 residues. The DNA for the CDR3 is TGTGCCAGCAGCTCGAGGACTGGCCCTGAAGCTTTCTTT. Translated: CASSSRTGPEAFF. The full variable domain, with the rest looked up from reference TRBV5-4 and TRBJ1-1, is ETGVTQSPTHLIKTRGQQVTLRCSSQSGHNTVSWYQQALGQGPQFIFQYYREEENGRGNFPPRFSGLQFPNYSSELNVNALELDDSALYLCASSSRTGPEAFFGQGTRLTVV.

The rearrangement uses TRBV5-1 and TRBJ1-1, with D perhaps matching TRBD1 (6 bases). This CDR3 is built from 15 residues. Germline V gene lookup returns CDR1 SGHRS and CDR2 YFSETQ. V was shortened by 1 base and J by 5 bases, with 15 bases between the two germline ends. The DNA for the CDR3 is TGCGCCAGCAGCTTGATGGGGGGGGCGGGGACTGAAGCTTTCTTT. Translated, it gives CASSLMGGAGTEAFF.

The rearrangement links TRBV2 to TRBJ2-7, with 9 bases matching TRBD1. Germline assignment: CDR1 SNHLY and CDR2 FYNNEI. Losses at the gene ends were 6 bases for V and 5 bases for J; bases not matched to a gene: 8. The CDR3 consists of 14 residues. The CDR3 region has the DNA TGTGCCAGCAGAATCGGGACAGGGAAGGACGAGCAGTACTTC. Translation gives CASRIGTGKDEQYF.

The rearrangement uses TRBV2 and TRBJ2-5; the match to TRBD2 covers 8 bases. CDR3 length: 13 residues. V shed 8 bases, J shed 5 bases, and the junction held 7 bases outside the gene matches. Looked up from germline, CDR1 is SNHLY and CDR2 is FYNNEI. For the CDR3, the DNA is TGTGCCAGCTCGGGACTAGGTACCGAGACCCAGTACTTC. This encodes CASSGLGTETQYF.

This clone was counted between two and nine times. This chain uses TRBV29-1 with TRBJ2-2, with TRBD2 matching 12 bases. The V and J ends lost 7 bases and 5 bases, in that order; junction bases with no gene match: 11. Germline V lookup: CDR1 SQVTM, CDR2 ANQGSEA. This CDR3 has 16 amino acids. The CDR3 DNA is TGCAGCGGTAGACTAGCGGGAGTCGTTCGTACCGGGGAGCTGTTTTTT. Translated: CSGRLAGVVRTGELFF.

The DNA for the CDR3 is TGTGCCAGCAGTTGGACGGGACAGCAAGAGACCCAGTACTTC. Protein sequence: CASSWTGQQETQYF. The V gene is TRBV27, the J gene TRBJ2-5, with 7 bases fitting TRBD1. CDR1 and CDR2 from the germline V gene are MNHEY and SMNVEV (reference sequence). This CDR3 contains 14 residues. V lost 4 bases to trimming and J lost 2 bases; unmatched junction nucleotides: 4.

This rearrangement joins TRBV5-1 to TRBJ1-2, with a weak D call TRBD1 (6 bases). V lost 0 bases, J lost 3 bases, and 12 bases lay in between. The CDR3 contains 15 residues. Germline-derived CDR1 and CDR2 are SGHRS and YFSETQ. CDR3 loop: CASSLGGQTYYGYTF. In nucleotides, the CDR3 is TGCGCCAGCAGCTTGGGCGGACAGACCTACTATGGCTACACCTTC.

This clone was found once. The gene calls are TRBV5-1 and TRBJ1-1; the match to TRBD1 covers 9 bases. The CDR3 sequence is 14 residues long. CDR1 and CDR2 (germline): SGHRS, YFSETQ. The junction had 5 bases not matched to a gene; V was cut back by 3 bases and J by 5 bases. The CDR3 reads CASSSTGGRTEAFF. The CDR3 DNA reads TGCGCCAGCAGCTCGACAGGGGGAAGGACTGAAGCTTTCTTT.

The genes are TRBV9 and TRBJ2-7; D might be TRBD2 (5 bases). This CDR3 contains 15 residues. The germline V and J ends were trimmed by 0 bases and 3 bases, with 13 bases remaining between them. The germline V gene encodes CDR1 SGDLS and CDR2 YYNGEE. In DNA form, the CDR3 reads TGTGCCAGCAGCGTAGGTAGTAGCGCGAGCTACGAGCAGTACTTC. Translating it yields CASSVGSSASYEQYF.

This chain links TRBV6-5 with TRBJ2-5, with 8 bases that match TRBD2. Germline-derived CDR1 and CDR2 are MNHEY and SVGAGI. With 5 bases clipped from V and 5 bases from J, the junction kept 10 bases outside the gene matches. This CDR3 has 15 amino acids. CDR3 region: CASSPPLAGPETQYF. The CDR3 nucleotides are TGTGCCAGCAGTCCCCCCCTAGCGGGTCCTGAGACCCAGTACTTC.

CDR3 sequence reads: CASSNQGAFGQPQHF. The CDR3, as DNA: TGTGCCAGTAGTAACCAGGGGGCCTTTGGTCAGCCCCAGCATTTT. The chain recombines TRBV19 with TRBJ1-5; 8 positions match TRBD1. The CDR3 is 15 amino acids. Germline V gives CDR1 LNHDA, CDR2 SQIVND (reference sequence). With 4 bases clipped from V and 6 bases from J, the junction kept 8 bases outside the gene matches. Looking up the rest from reference TRBV19 and TRBJ1-5 gives the full variable domain: DGGITQSPKYLFRKEGQNVTLSCEQNLNHDAMYWYRQDPGQGLRLIYYSQIVNDFQKGDIAEGYSVSREKKESFPLTVTSAQKNPTAFYLCASSNQGAFGQPQHFGDGTRLSIL.